These 5 T cell receptor beta chains came from one sample sequenced in a study of TIL therapy for anti-PD-1-resistant metastatic lung cancer. This was the immunoSEQ v3 assay. The method was immunoSEQ multiplex PCR; TCRdb's version includes in-frame clones alone and lacks a portion of them. The sample has roughly 8,000 clones, roughly 70% seen once. Time point defined: pre-treatment sample, taken before nivolumab and TIL therapy. Pleural nodules or supraclavicular lymph nodes made up most of the excised metastases sampled. The sample was tumor tissue, taken at baseline. These receptors originate from a person aged 25-79 years with non-small cell lung cancer.

The V and J genes are TRBV5-1 and TRBJ2-3; a possible D gene is TRBD1 (5 bases). This CDR3 is built from 15 residues. With 1 base removed from V and 2 bases from J, the gap between germline ends came to 11 bases. Germline V gene sequence: CDR1 SGHRS, CDR2 YFSETQ. The CDR3 loop is CASSLRGVLTDTQYF. The CDR3 DNA reads as TGCGCCAGCAGCTTGAGGGGTGTACTCACAGATACGCAGTATTTT.

V usage is TRBV19 and J usage is TRBJ1-5; the D is unclear. The CDR3 covers 14 residues. Germline CDR1 is LNHDA and CDR2 is SQIVND (reference sequence). V lost 6 bases and J 1 base, leaving 10 bases between the germline ends. CDR3 sequence (DNA): TGTGCCAGTAGCCGTGACGGAAGCAATCAGCCCCAGCATTTT. This codes for CASSRDGSNQPQHF.

V is TRBV5-6 and J is TRBJ2-5; tentatively, D is TRBD2 (5 bases). Germline lookup yields CDR1 SGHDT and CDR2 YYEEEE. The V gene lost 0 bases and the J gene lost 5 bases, with 20 bases spanning the gap. The CDR3 is made up of 17 amino acids. The CDR3 DNA reads as TGTGCCAGCAGCTTGGTCGGGTTGCGGGCTATAGAGGAGACCCAGTACTTC. It encodes CASSLVGLRAIEETQYF.

The chain has TRBV28 and TRBJ1-2, with D perhaps matching TRBD1 (6 bases). This CDR3 has 12 amino acids. Looked up from germline, CDR1 is MDHEN and CDR2 is SYDVKM. The germline V and J ends were trimmed by 8 bases and 4 bases, with 11 bases remaining between them. CDR3 nucleotide sequence: TGTGCCAGCGGGGGGGCACGCTATGGCTACACCTTC. This translates into CASGGARYGYTF.

V gene TRBV6-6 combines with J gene TRBJ1-5; 7 nucleotides agree with TRBD1. Germline values: CDR1 MNHNY, CDR2 SVGAGI (reference sequence). Trimming removed 4 bases from V and 7 bases from J; junction bases left unmatched: 4. This CDR3 has 13 amino acids. The CDR3 reads CASSLDRTQPQHF. Written as DNA, the CDR3 is TGTGCCAGCAGTTTGGACAGGACGCAGCCCCAGCATTTT.